This record covers a single T cell receptor (beta chain). This sample was taken from a study of blood T cell repertoires in COVID-19. About the research overall: Both acute and convalescent COVID-19 samples were obtained from the United States, Italy and Spain. Nucleic acid was either cDNA or gDNA, and it came from T cells, B-cell-depleted T cells, or PBMCs.

The junction had 6 bases not matched to a gene; V was cut back by 2 bases and J by 6 bases. Looked up from germline, CDR1 is SGHRS and CDR2 is YFSETQ. The CDR3 length is 14 residues. In the authors' workflow: Estimated nucleated cell counts came from reference gene primer amplification. Assay used: immunoSEQ multiplex PCR; TCRdb lists only in-frame clones, some missing. Clonal size and the V and J genes are those of that table, whereas D and trimming came from the DNA. The sample includes roughly 190,000 clones, around nine tenths of them seen just once. The TCR comes from a human donor in a cohort sampled during active COVID-19. The sequenced sample consisted of peripheral blood. This chain joins TRBV5-1 and TRBJ2-7; 9 nucleotides agree with TRBD2. DNA for the CDR3: TGCGCCAGCAGCTTCGGTAGCGGGAGCGGCGAGCAGTACTTC. Its translation is CASSFGSGSGEQYF.